This TCR beta chain was identified in a study of T cells in Graves' hyperthyroidism and ophthalmopathy. Study-level results: Most clonotypes expanded in thyroid above 0.001 were likewise present in blood. Stable hyperthyroidism was told apart from ophthalmopathy by a model built on 13 V-J features. The model's output predicted ophthalmopathy at a median of around 6.9 months prior to onset.

TCR beta CDR3 regions were amplified from RNA. Researchers ran a first-round RT-PCR on the TCR CDR3 using the HTBI primer set. TCRdb called the multiplex PCR reads again in MiXCR, with one record for every CDR3 protein. Of under 750,000 distinct CDR3 sequences in the sample, approximately 19% were seen once. Germline CDR1 reads DFQATT; CDR2 reads SNEGSKA (reference sequence). The CDR3 length is 15 residues. With 5 bases clipped from V and 5 bases from J, the junction kept 12 bases outside the gene matches. Remarks on this clonotype: Antigen unknown.

This TCR came from a woman between 50 and 59 years old with Graves' hyperthyroidism that later progressed to Graves' ophthalmopathy. Sample: blood. The chain combines TRBV20-1 with TRBJ1-2; 9 nucleotides line up with TRBD1. CDR3 amino acids: CSAYSGGQGPYGYTF. CDR3 in DNA: TGCAGTGCTTATTCGGGGGGACAGGGACCTTATGGCTACACCTTC.